Listed below are T cell receptor beta chains from one sample, sequenced in a study of technical replicates of blood from a handful of donors. TCRdb's copy holds only in-frame clones and misses some; the assay was immunoSEQ multiplex PCR. Seen here are roughly 15,000 clones, around 80% observed once, and the top ten hold roughly 13%. The sequencing sample was made of PBMCs. The origin of the receptors is a human donor in good health. Both conserved end residues are trimmed from each CDR3. Fields, in order: D gene, CDR3 length, V gene, J gene, CDR3 protein. The D gene is left open where the match is weak.

D gene: NA; CDR3 length: 12; V gene: TRBV27; J gene: TRBJ1-4; CDR3 protein: ASSPRVLNEKLF
D gene: NA; CDR3 length: 13; V gene: TRBV21-1; J gene: TRBJ2-7; CDR3 protein: ASSNPLAGDYEQY
D gene: TRBD2; CDR3 length: 11; V gene: TRBV30; J gene: TRBJ2-7; CDR3 protein: AWSVQTSSEQY
D gene: TRBD1; CDR3 length: 13; V gene: TRBV6-6; J gene: TRBJ1-3; CDR3 protein: ASSYSGTGGNTIY
D gene: TRBD1; CDR3 length: 15; V gene: TRBV19; J gene: TRBJ1-5; CDR3 protein: ASTNTHRGIGNQPQH
D gene: NA; CDR3 length: 11; V gene: TRBV28; J gene: TRBJ2-2; CDR3 protein: ASTPGDTGELF
D gene: NA; CDR3 length: 15; V gene: TRBV5-4; J gene: TRBJ2-1; CDR3 protein: ASSLDPSSQTYNEQF
D gene: TRBD2; CDR3 length: 14; V gene: TRBV5-1; J gene: TRBJ2-7; CDR3 protein: ASSPPGSSSGLEQY
D gene: TRBD2; CDR3 length: 13; V gene: TRBV27; J gene: TRBJ2-2; CDR3 protein: ASSLLAGVAGELF
D gene: NA; CDR3 length: 14; V gene: TRBV7-2; J gene: TRBJ2-7; CDR3 protein: ASGGAGGSAAYEQY
D gene: TRBD1; CDR3 length: 12; V gene: TRBV27; J gene: TRBJ1-5; CDR3 protein: ASSQDRGNQPQH
D gene: TRBD1; CDR3 length: 12; V gene: TRBV28; J gene: TRBJ2-2; CDR3 protein: ASTEQGITGELF
D gene: TRBD2; CDR3 length: 12; V gene: TRBV10-3; J gene: TRBJ2-5; CDR3 protein: AISEREAQETQY
D gene: NA; CDR3 length: 11; V gene: TRBV19; J gene: TRBJ1-1; CDR3 protein: ASSLGRETEAF
D gene: NA; CDR3 length: 12; V gene: TRBV28; J gene: TRBJ1-4; CDR3 protein: ASSLGGRTEKLF
D gene: NA; CDR3 length: 14; V gene: TRBV13; J gene: TRBJ1-1; CDR3 protein: ASSLGGAGLGTEAF
D gene: TRBD1; CDR3 length: 12; V gene: TRBV18; J gene: TRBJ2-7; CDR3 protein: ASSPTPTGNEQY
D gene: NA; CDR3 length: 14; V gene: TRBV5-1; J gene: TRBJ2-7; CDR3 protein: ASSWTLSGGSYEQY
D gene: NA; CDR3 length: 12; V gene: TRBV9; J gene: TRBJ2-7; CDR3 protein: ASSVGHSGYEQY
D gene: TRBD2; CDR3 length: 13; V gene: TRBV27; J gene: TRBJ2-7; CDR3 protein: ASSPRTSGPYEQY
D gene: NA; CDR3 length: 13; V gene: TRBV6-6; J gene: TRBJ2-1; CDR3 protein: ASSSNPEGAVTPF
D gene: TRBD1; CDR3 length: 11; V gene: TRBV19; J gene: TRBJ1-4; CDR3 protein: ASSPETGRKLF
D gene: NA; CDR3 length: 11; V gene: TRBV29-1; J gene: TRBJ2-3; CDR3 protein: SVATGLTDTQY
D gene: TRBD2; CDR3 length: 16; V gene: TRBV7-9; J gene: TRBJ2-1; CDR3 protein: ASSQLSRAGVIRGEQF
D gene: TRBD2; CDR3 length: 11; V gene: TRBV6-5; J gene: TRBJ2-7; CDR3 protein: ASRRGSSYEQY
D gene: TRBD2; CDR3 length: 15; V gene: TRBV6-1; J gene: TRBJ2-7; CDR3 protein: ASSDTGAGRGSYEQY
D gene: TRBD2; CDR3 length: 11; V gene: TRBV5-4; J gene: TRBJ2-1; CDR3 protein: ASTAGGRDEQF
D gene: TRBD1; CDR3 length: 17; V gene: TRBV7-9; J gene: TRBJ2-5; CDR3 protein: ASSLTGTGGNLPVETQY
D gene: NA; CDR3 length: 14; V gene: TRBV7-3; J gene: TRBJ2-5; CDR3 protein: ASSLERRAGQETQY
D gene: NA; CDR3 length: 12; V gene: TRBV30; J gene: TRBJ1-1; CDR3 protein: AWTRSGALSEAF
D gene: NA; CDR3 length: 14; V gene: TRBV25-1; J gene: TRBJ2-1; CDR3 protein: ASSEFGEAGYNEQF
D gene: NA; CDR3 length: 13; V gene: TRBV27; J gene: TRBJ1-1; CDR3 protein: ASSFWQGYDTEAF
D gene: NA; CDR3 length: 11; V gene: TRBV5-1; J gene: TRBJ2-5; CDR3 protein: ASGQTGGETQY
D gene: NA; CDR3 length: 12; V gene: TRBV7-3; J gene: TRBJ2-5; CDR3 protein: ASSPSRGGETQY
D gene: NA; CDR3 length: 11; V gene: TRBV15; J gene: TRBJ1-1; CDR3 protein: ATSRGEGLEAF
D gene: NA; CDR3 length: 13; V gene: TRBV28; J gene: TRBJ2-1; CDR3 protein: ASSFLAGSYNEQF
D gene: TRBD2; CDR3 length: 13; V gene: TRBV5-1; J gene: TRBJ2-7; CDR3 protein: ASRVGGSNSYEQY
D gene: NA; CDR3 length: 13; V gene: TRBV19; J gene: TRBJ1-5; CDR3 protein: ASSIVQASNQPQH
D gene: TRBD2; CDR3 length: 13; V gene: TRBV6-1; J gene: TRBJ2-7; CDR3 protein: ASSEQGGSSYEQY
D gene: NA; CDR3 length: 12; V gene: TRBV19; J gene: TRBJ2-7; CDR3 protein: ASSIEVASYEQY